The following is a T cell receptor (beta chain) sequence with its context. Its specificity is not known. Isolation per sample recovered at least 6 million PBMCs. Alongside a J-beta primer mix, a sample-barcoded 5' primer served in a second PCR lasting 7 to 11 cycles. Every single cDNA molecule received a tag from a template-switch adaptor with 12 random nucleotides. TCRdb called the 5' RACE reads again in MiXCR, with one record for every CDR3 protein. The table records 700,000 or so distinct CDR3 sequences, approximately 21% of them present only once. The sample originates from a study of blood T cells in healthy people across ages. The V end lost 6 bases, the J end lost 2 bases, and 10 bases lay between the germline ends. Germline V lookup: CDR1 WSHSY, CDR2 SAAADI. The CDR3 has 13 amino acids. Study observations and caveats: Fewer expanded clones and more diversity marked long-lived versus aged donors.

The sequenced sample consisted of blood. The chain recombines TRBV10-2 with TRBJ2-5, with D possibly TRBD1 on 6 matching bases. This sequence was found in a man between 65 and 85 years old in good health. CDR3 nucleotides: TGCGCCAGCAGCTATACAGGGCAAGAGACCCAGTACTTC. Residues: CASSYTGQETQYF.